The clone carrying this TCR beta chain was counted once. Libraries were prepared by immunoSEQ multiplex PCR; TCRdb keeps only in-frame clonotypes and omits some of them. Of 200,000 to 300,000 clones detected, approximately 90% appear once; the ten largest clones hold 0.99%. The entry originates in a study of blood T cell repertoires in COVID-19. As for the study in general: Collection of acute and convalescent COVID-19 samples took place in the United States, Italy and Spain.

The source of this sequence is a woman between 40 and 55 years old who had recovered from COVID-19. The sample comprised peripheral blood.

The CDR3, as DNA: TGTGCCAGCACCCCCCGGGGGGGGCAGTCACCCCTCCACTTT. Its protein is CASTPRGGQSPLHF. V and J are TRBV6-2 or TRBV6-3 and TRBJ1-6; a possible D gene is TRBD1 (6 bases). Looked up from germline, CDR1 is MNHEY and CDR2 is SVGEGT. Trimming removed 7 bases from V and 10 bases from J, with 17 bases in between. CDR3 length equals 14 residues.